These T cell receptor beta chains were read from a single sample in a study of shared T cell receptors in the human thymus. Clones were read by immunoSEQ multiplex PCR, and TCRdb kept only the in-frame ones, dropping some. This table has roughly 560,000 clones, 70% to 80% appearing once. These records were also assigned to another study, of human thymus T cells.

The sample consisted of thymocytes. The source is a boy under two years old with a congenital heart defect. CDR3s leave out the opening cysteine and the closing phenylalanine or tryptophan. Only part of the rows carry a size: once, few, many, or a class if the clone is expanded.

>TRBJ2-7|TRBV11-3|13|NA
ASSHNRGSMYEQY
>TRBJ2-6|TRBV7-6|13|few
ASRQGAAGANVLT
>TRBJ1-1|TRBV11-3|12|NA
ASSLGRGVAEAF
>TRBJ2-7|TRBV28|15|NA
ASRFWASGRAPYEQY
>TRBJ2-1|TRBV7-9|15|NA
ASSRLGLAGPGNEQF
>TRBJ2-3|TRBV4-3|13|NA
ASSQESGGTDTQY
>TRBJ1-5|TRBV4-3|14|NA
ASSQDWGRSDQPQH
>TRBJ2-3|TRBV4-3|12|NA
ASSQRYSTDTQY
>TRBJ2-5|TRBV15|15|few
ATSRNGLAHFQETQY
>TRBJ1-2|TRBV5-4|13|NA
ASSGGGHTNYGYT
>TRBJ1-1|TRBV5-6|13|NA
ASSSDRVTDTEAF
>TRBJ1-1|TRBV19|11|NA
ASKGDRGLEAF
>TRBJ2-7|TRBV11-3|9|NA
ASTLSYEQY
>TRBJ1-1|TRBV5-5|12|few
ASSFGHKGTEAF
>TRBJ2-7|TRBV18|13|NA
ASSPNPGQDYEQY
>TRBJ2-1|TRBV5-1|13|NA
ASSLDGSSYNEQF
>TRBJ1-2|TRBV11-2|12|NA
ASTPRGAGYGYT
>TRBJ1-1|TRBV7-9|12|NA
ASSREGERTEAF
>TRBJ1-5|TRBV6-6|14|NA
ASSQKGRESNQPQH
>TRBJ1-1|TRBV5-5|12|NA
ASSPHGGVIEAF
>TRBJ2-7|TRBV7-9|16|NA
ASSLNPPSGSRSGEQY
>NA|TRBV4-1|12|NA
ASSQVRAEGEQY
>TRBJ1-2|TRBV5-1|16|NA
ASRAPGRDSSINYGYT
>TRBJ2-7|TRBV12-5|11|NA
ASGREGSYEQY
>TRBJ1-1|TRBV27|13|NA
ASSSQGDLLAEAF
>TRBJ1-2|TRBV30|14|NA
AWNSAGQGTLYGYT
>TRBJ1-1|TRBV5-6|12|NA
ASSLAGVGTEAF